Shown below are 12 T cell receptor beta chains from a single sample sequenced in a study of vaccination effects on CD4 cells after COVID-19. After expansion with viral peptide pools in the ViraFEST assay, antigen-specific CD4+ T cells were sequenced. Following culture for approximately 11 days, CD4+ T cells were isolated. Between March and December 2020, the person had a SARS-CoV-2 infection that PCR confirmed. Using immunoSEQ multiplex PCR, the repertoire was profiled, and TCRdb retains in-frame clones only, with some absent. The sample yields 55,000 or so clones, more than 75% seen once. Their antigens are not known. Sequences were derived from CD4+ T cells from PBMCs cultured with HIV peptides, sampled before COVID-19 vaccination. Subset in this sample: HIV-1 Nef peptide pool negative control/reference culture. Every receptor here comes from a human donor who had a prior SARS-CoV-2 infection.

The chain couples TRBV10-3 to TRBJ2-5; the match to TRBD2 covers 13 bases. The CDR3 has 17 amino acids. Germline V CDR1 and CDR2: ENHRY, SYGVKD. The junction had 6 bases not matched to a gene; V was cut back by 2 bases and J by 3 bases. CDR3 coding DNA: TGTGCCATCAGTGAGGGGACTAGCGGGACTGGGAAAGAGACCCAGTACTTC. This sequence encodes CAISEGTSGTGKETQYF.

The chain carries TRBV4-1 and TRBJ2-3; either TRBD1 or TRBD2 may fit D (5 bases each). Germline V lookup: CDR1 MGHRA, CDR2 YSYEKL. The V end lost 1 base, the J end lost 6 bases, and 14 bases lay between the germline ends. This CDR3 is built from 15 residues. Here the CDR3 reads CASSQGGSGLDTQYF. The CDR3 region has the DNA TGCGCCAGCAGCCAAGGGGGGTCGGGGTTGGATACGCAGTATTTT.

The rearrangement uses TRBV2 and TRBJ2-3; 10 nucleotides agree with TRBD2. Germline CDR1 SNHLY, CDR2 FYNNEI. The V segment lost 6 bases and the J segment 1 base; nucleotides outside the gene matches: 7. The CDR3 consists of 16 residues. The CDR3 coding sequence is TGTGCCAGCAGCCAAGGGACTAGCGCTGGCACAGATACGCAGTATTTT. Translation gives CASSQGTSAGTDTQYF. Drawing the rest from reference TRBV2 and TRBJ2-3, the complete variable domain is EPEVTQTPSHQVTQMGQEVILRCVPISNHLYFYWYRQILGQKVEFLVSFYNNEISEKSEIFDDQFSVERPDGSNFTLKIRSTKLEDSAMYFCASSQGTSAGTDTQYFGPGTRLTVL.

This chain joins TRBV6-5 and TRBJ1-1; D remains ambiguous. V lost 1 base, J lost 1 base, and 4 bases lay in between. This CDR3 comprises 13 residues. The germline V gene encodes CDR1 MNHEY and CDR2 SVGAGI. This CDR3 is CASSYWENTEAFF. DNA for the CDR3: TGTGCCAGCAGTTACTGGGAGAACACTGAAGCTTTCTTT.

V and J are TRBV5-1 and TRBJ1-6, with 8 bases fitting TRBD1. Germline trimming cut 4 bases from V and 7 bases from J; bases unmatched to any gene: 10. Germline V CDR1 and CDR2: SGHRS, YFSETQ. The CDR3 has 16 residues. CDR3 DNA sequence: TGCGCCAGCAGCCTACTCCCGGGACAGGAGAATTCACCCCTCCACTTT. It is translated as CASSLLPGQENSPLHF. Based on the CDR3 plus reference TRBV5-1 and TRBJ1-6, the full variable domain is KAGVTQTPRYLIKTRGQQVTLSCSPISGHRSVSWYQQTPGQGLQFLFEYFSETQRNKGNFPGRFSGRQFSNSRSEMNVSTLELGDSALYLCASSLLPGQENSPLHFGNGTRLTVT.

This clone is a singleton in its sample. The rearrangement links TRBV5-1 to TRBJ1-1; no firm D call. There are 15 residues in the CDR3. Trimming left V 1 base short and J 3 bases short, with 13 bases between. Germline CDR1 reads SGHRS; CDR2 reads YFSETQ. The CDR3 region has the DNA TGCGCCAGCAGCTTGATTGGCCTTGGGGACACTGAAGCTTTCTTT. This sequence encodes CASSLIGLGDTEAFF.

V gene TRBV9 combines with J gene TRBJ2-1, with D hard to call. Germline CDR1 SGDLS, CDR2 YYNGEE. The V end was cut by 3 bases, the J end by 0 bases, with 16 bases between. The CDR3 covers 17 residues. The CDR3 DNA reads TGTGCCAGCAGCGCCCCCTTTGGGGTGAGCTCCTACAATGAGCAGTTCTTC. Amino acid sequence: CASSAPFGVSSYNEQFF.

V is TRBV7-3 and J is TRBJ2-1; maybe TRBD1 (5 bases). Trimming removed 2 bases at V and 5 bases at J, with 7 bases between. Germline CDR1 is SGHTA and CDR2 is FQGTGA. The CDR3 sequence is 13 residues long. The DNA for the CDR3 is TGTGCCAGCAGCTTAGGGGCCGACAATGAGCAGTTCTTC. Protein sequence: CASSLGADNEQFF.

The V and J genes are TRBV6-1 and TRBJ1-2; 7 nucleotides match TRBD1. Germline-derived CDR1 and CDR2 are MNHNS and SASEGT. This CDR3 comprises 18 residues. The ends lost 2 bases at V and 1 base at J; junction bases unmatched: 13. The CDR3: CASSEMLARGLVNYGYTF. CDR3 DNA sequence: TGTGCCAGCAGTGAAATGTTGGCCAGGGGGTTGGTTAACTATGGCTACACCTTC.

The chain couples TRBV30 to TRBJ2-4; TRBD1 agrees at 7 bases. CDR1 and CDR2 (germline): GTSNPN, SVGIG (reference sequence). The CDR3 has 17 amino acids. Trimming removed 4 bases from V and 0 bases from J; junction bases left unmatched: 12. CDR3 sequence (DNA): TGTGCCTGGAATGGGGACAGAACATTTCTAGCCAAAAACATTCAGTACTTC. It specifies CAWNGDRTFLAKNIQYF.

In this sample, this clone turned up once. This chain connects TRBV3-1 (or the pseudogene TRBV3-2) to TRBJ1-3; unclear D gene. CDR1 LGHDT and CDR2 YNNKEL come from the germline V gene (reference sequence). The CDR3 loop spans 13 amino acids. With 3 bases removed from V and 4 bases from J, the gap between germline ends came to 7 bases. In DNA, the CDR3 is TGTGCCAGCAGCCAGCCATCCGGAAACACCATATATTTT. Translating gives CASSQPSGNTIYF.

This clone was seen just once. DNA of the CDR3: TGTGCCAGCAGCCGAAGAGGGGGGGGGAGAGAGACCCAGTACTTC. Protein sequence: CASSRRGGGRETQYF. The chain carries TRBV9 and TRBJ2-5, with D perhaps matching TRBD2 (7 bases). CDR1 is SGDLS and CDR2 is YYNGEE in the germline V gene. CDR3 length equals 15 residues. V lost 4 bases, J lost 4 bases, and 17 bases lay in between.